The source of this T cell receptor beta chain is a study of cytomegalovirus exposure and HLA in healthy donors. PCR was performed using 60 Vbeta and 13 Jbeta primers. Libraries were prepared by immunoSEQ multiplex PCR; TCRdb keeps only in-frame clonotypes and omits some of them. This sample has tens of thousands of clones, with approximately 74% found just once. Material for sequencing was PBMCs. The TCR was taken from a woman aged 50 to 60 in good health and CMV-seropositive.

Here the CDR3 reads CASSLFLSTEAFF. The CDR3 DNA reads as TGTGCCAGCAGTTTATTCCTAAGCACTGAAGCTTTCTTT. This sequence joins TRBV28 and TRBJ1-1; D not resolved. The CDR3 contains 13 residues. CDR1 is MDHEN and CDR2 is SYDVKM in the germline V gene. Between the trimmed V and J ends, which lost 1 base and 4 bases, there was a span of 7 bases. Using reference TRBV28 and TRBJ1-1 for the parts outside the CDR3, the full variable domain is DVKVTQSSRYLVKRTGEKVFLECVQDMDHENMFWYRQDPGLGLRLIYFSYDVKMKEKGDIPEGYSVSREKKERFSLILESASTNQTSMYLCASSLFLSTEAFFGQGTRLTVV.